This TCR beta chain is from a study of shared clonotypes between healthy human individuals. Using immunoSEQ multiplex PCR, the repertoire was profiled, and TCRdb retains in-frame clones only, with some absent. The table has about 2 million clones, approximately 94% seen once. CD8 cells regarded as naive lacked CD45RO, were positively chosen for CCR7, and omitted terminally differentiated effector memory CD45RA+ cells. The origin of this receptor is a man in his late teens or twenties in good health. What was sequenced was naive CD8+ T cells sorted from blood.

Here the CDR3 reads CASKTEGGDEKLFF. The DNA for the CDR3 is TGCGCCAGCAAAACTGAAGGGGGCGATGAAAAACTGTTTTTT. V usage is TRBV4-1 and J usage is TRBJ1-4; TRBD1 agrees at 7 bases. CDR3 length: 14 residues. Germline V lookup: CDR1 MGHRA, CDR2 YSYEKL. J was trimmed by 6 bases and V by 7 bases; bases with no gene match: 8.